Each of the 16 T cell receptor beta chains below was sequenced from the same sample in a study of blood T cell repertoires in COVID-19. Assay: immunoSEQ multiplex PCR; the TCRdb copy retains only in-frame clones and omits some. The sample has approximately 230,000 clones, about nine tenths seen once. The sample was peripheral blood. The receptors stem from a man between 25 and 39 years old who had recovered from COVID-19.

This sequence joins TRBV5-6 and TRBJ1-4; D possibly corresponds to TRBD1 (5 bases). The CDR3 loop spans 13 amino acids. V was pared by 4 bases and J by 2 bases, with 6 bases between. Germline assignment: CDR1 SGHDT and CDR2 YYEEEE. Written as DNA, the CDR3 is TGTGCCAGCAGCGGGGGGACTAATGAAAAACTGTTTTTT. It codes for CASSGGTNEKLFF.

This rearrangement joins TRBV6-5 to TRBJ2-1; possibly TRBD2 for D (6 bases). The CDR3 has 15 residues. The V gene lost 0 bases and the J gene lost 2 bases, with 8 bases spanning the gap. The V gene's germline CDR1 is MNHEY and CDR2 SVGAGI. CDR3 residues: CASSYSGGTYNEQFF. CDR3 coding DNA: TGTGCCAGCAGTTACTCCGGGGGAACCTACAATGAGCAGTTCTTC.

The V call is TRBV5-1, the J call TRBJ2-3; 10 bases are a match to TRBD2. The V segment lost 0 bases and the J segment 1 base; nucleotides outside the gene matches: 2. Germline V lookup: CDR1 SGHRS, CDR2 YFSETQ. There are 16 residues in the CDR3. This chain's CDR3 is CASSLAGTSGTDTQYF. CDR3 nucleotides: TGCGCCAGCAGCTTGGCAGGGACTAGCGGCACAGATACGCAGTATTTT. Complete variable domain (other parts from reference TRBV5-1 and TRBJ2-3): KAGVTQTPRYLIKTRGQQVTLSCSPISGHRSVSWYQQTPGQGLQFLFEYFSETQRNKGNFPGRFSGRQFSNSRSEMNVSTLELGDSALYLCASSLAGTSGTDTQYFGPGTRLTVL.

Here the CDR3 reads CATQKGAQTEAFF. The DNA for the CDR3 is TGCGCCACCCAGAAAGGGGCGCAGACTGAAGCTTTCTTT. The chain combines TRBV5-1 with TRBJ1-1, with D maybe TRBD1 (5 bases). This CDR3 has 13 amino acids. The V gene's germline CDR1 is SGHRS and CDR2 YFSETQ. Trimming removed 9 bases at V and 5 bases at J, with 17 bases between. Based on the CDR3 plus reference TRBV5-1 and TRBJ1-1, the full variable domain is KAGVTQTPRYLIKTRGQQVTLSCSPISGHRSVSWYQQTPGQGLQFLFEYFSETQRNKGNFPGRFSGRQFSNSRSEMNVSTLELGDSALYLCATQKGAQTEAFFGQGTRLTVV.

The chain uses TRBV19 and TRBJ2-3, with 7 bases lining up with TRBD1. This CDR3 has 18 amino acids. With V trimmed by 1 base and J by 3 bases, 13 bases remained unmatched. Germline V gene data show CDR1 as LNHDA and CDR2 as SQIVND (reference sequence). This chain's CDR3 is CASSIGRGRGYETDTQYF. The CDR3 DNA reads as TGTGCCAGTAGTATAGGTCGGGGCAGGGGGTACGAGACAGATACGCAGTATTTT.

The gene calls are TRBV7-6 and TRBJ2-1, with a tentative D call TRBD2 (6 bases). This CDR3 comprises 17 residues. V was shortened by 1 base and J by 3 bases, with 16 bases between the two germline ends. Germline V gene sequence: CDR1 SGHVS, CDR2 FNYEAQ. CDR3 in amino acids: CASSLVGGQTVYNEQFF. The CDR3 bases are TGTGCCAGCAGCTTAGTAGGAGGGCAGACAGTCTACAATGAGCAGTTCTTC. Drawing the rest from reference TRBV7-6 and TRBJ2-1, the complete variable domain is GAGVSQSPRYKVTKRGQDVALRCDPISGHVSLYWYRQALGQGPEFLTYFNYEAQQDKSGLPNDRFSAERPEGSISTLTIQRTEQRDSAMYRCASSLVGGQTVYNEQFFGPGTRLTVL.

CDR3 nucleotide sequence: TGCGCCAGCAGCTCCTATGGGACAGTCTCTGGAAACACCATATATTTT. Translating it yields CASSSYGTVSGNTIYF. This chain links TRBV5-1 with TRBJ1-3; 7 nucleotides align to TRBD1. This CDR3 has 16 residues. CDR1 and CDR2 (germline): SGHRS, YFSETQ. After removal of 3 bases from V and 0 bases from J, the junction contained 6 bases not matched to a gene.

In its sample, this clone was seen once. This chain links TRBV3-1 (or the pseudogene TRBV3-2) with TRBJ2-1; 7 nucleotides match TRBD1. Germline lookup yields CDR1 LGHDT and CDR2 YNNKEL (reference sequence). The CDR3 has 15 residues. The junction had 6 bases not matched to a gene; V was cut back by 1 base and J by 6 bases. CDR3 in DNA: TGTGCCAGCAGCCAAGTTCCACAGGGGAGCAATGAGCAGTTCTTC. This codes for CASSQVPQGSNEQFF.

V is TRBV12-5 and J is TRBJ1-3; 8 nucleotides align to TRBD1. The J segment lost 2 bases and the V segment lost 2 bases, leaving 5 bases of the junction unmatched. Germline V gives CDR1 LGHNT, CDR2 FRNRAP. This CDR3 has 16 amino acids. As DNA, the CDR3 is TGTGCTAGTGGTTTGTTCCAGACAGGGGCTGGAAACACCATATATTTT. Translated, it gives CASGLFQTGAGNTIYF.

This clone has more than one count but fewer than ten. DNA for the CDR3: TGTGCCAGCAGTTACTCGGCAGGGCCCGAGCAGTACTTC. Protein sequence: CASSYSAGPEQYF. The rearrangement joins TRBV6-5 to TRBJ2-7; TRBD1 might be the D (5 bases). Per germline, CDR1 MNHEY and CDR2 SVGAGI. There are 13 residues in the CDR3. The V end lost 0 bases, the J end lost 6 bases, and 9 bases lay between the germline ends.

V and J are TRBV11-2 and TRBJ2-2, with 12 bases identical to TRBD2. V gave up 2 bases and J gave up 5 bases; unmatched junction bases: 6. This CDR3 spans 17 amino acids. CDR1 is SGHAT, CDR2 FQNNGV, per germline. For the CDR3, the DNA is TGTGCCAGCAGCTTAACCAGGACTAGCGGGATAACCGGGGAGCTGTTTTTT. Amino acids: CASSLTRTSGITGELFF.

This chain joins TRBV6-1 and TRBJ2-7; 7 bases line up with TRBD2. The trim removed 2 bases at V and 2 bases at J, leaving 6 bases unmatched. Germline V gene sequence: CDR1 MNHNS, CDR2 SASEGT. The CDR3 is 15 residues long. The CDR3 region is CASSEHRLAPYEQYF. The DNA of the CDR3 is TGTGCCAGCAGTGAACACAGACTAGCCCCCTACGAGCAGTACTTC.

V is TRBV5-6 and J is TRBJ2-7, with D possibly being TRBD2 (5 bases). Per the germline V gene, CDR1 is SGHDT and CDR2 is YYEEEE. CDR3 length: 13 residues. V shed 1 base and J shed 2 bases, with 7 bases lying between them. The CDR3 DNA is TGTGCCAGCAGCTTGAGAGGGCCCTACGAGCAGTACTTC. Translation gives CASSLRGPYEQYF.

J is TRBJ2-5 and V is TRBV5-4, with a weak D call TRBD2 (5 bases). Germline CDR1 reads SGHNT; CDR2 reads YYREEE (reference sequence). Trimming cost V 1 base and J 2 bases, with 12 bases left between them. This CDR3 has 15 residues. CDR3 DNA sequence: TGTGCCAGCAGCTTGCCTATCCGGGGTCAAGAGACCCAGTACTTC. Residues: CASSLPIRGQETQYF.

CDR3 protein: CASSQYILVSAVMNTEAFF. The CDR3 nucleotides are TGTGCCAGCAGCCAATATATCTTGGTCTCGGCGGTCATGAACACTGAAGCTTTCTTT. The rearrangement links TRBV3-1 (or the pseudogene TRBV3-2) to TRBJ1-1; D call uncertain. The V gene's germline CDR1 is LGHDT and CDR2 YNNKEL (reference sequence). V shed 2 bases and J shed 0 bases, with 22 bases lying between them. The CDR3 runs to 19 residues.

In this sample, this clone turned up once. The chain has TRBV6-5 and TRBJ2-7; 7 positions match TRBD2. The CDR3 consists of 15 residues. Germline trimming cut 0 bases from V and 5 bases from J; bases unmatched to any gene: 7. CDR1 is MNHEY, CDR2 SVGAGI, per germline. The CDR3 nucleotides are TGTGCCAGCAGTTACTCGAGACTAGCAAGGAACGAGCAGTACTTC. It codes for CASSYSRLARNEQYF.